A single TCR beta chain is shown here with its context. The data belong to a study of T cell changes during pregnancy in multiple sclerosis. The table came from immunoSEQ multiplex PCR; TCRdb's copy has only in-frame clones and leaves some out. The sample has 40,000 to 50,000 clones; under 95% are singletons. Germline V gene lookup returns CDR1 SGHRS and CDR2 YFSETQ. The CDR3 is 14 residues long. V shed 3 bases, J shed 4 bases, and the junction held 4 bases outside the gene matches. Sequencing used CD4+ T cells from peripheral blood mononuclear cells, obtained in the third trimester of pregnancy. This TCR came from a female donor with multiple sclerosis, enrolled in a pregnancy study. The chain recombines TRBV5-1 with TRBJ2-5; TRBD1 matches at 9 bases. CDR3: CASSSGQGRETQYF. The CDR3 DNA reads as TGCGCCAGCAGCTCGGGACAGGGAAGAGAGACCCAGTACTTC.